These 6 T cell receptor beta chains originate from one sample sequenced in a study of T cells after yellow fever vaccination. TCRdb analysed the 5' RACE reads with MiXCR anew, one entry per CDR3 protein. This repertoire shows 250,000 to 300,000 distinct CDR3 sequences, under 15% found once; its top ten account for 0.45% to 0.65%. The sequences come from CD4+ T cells sorted from PBMCs, collected 45 days after the yellow fever booster vaccination. The receptors here all came from a man aged 25-40 years who received the YFV17D yellow fever vaccine.

The V gene is TRBV10-2, the J gene TRBJ1-1; D perhaps matches TRBD1 (6 bases). This CDR3 region has 13 residues. Trimming left V 8 bases short and J 3 bases short, with 13 bases between. The germline V gene encodes CDR1 WSHSY and CDR2 SAAADI. The DNA of the CDR3 is TGCGCCAGCGGCCGAGGGGGAGACACTGAAGCTTTCTTT. Encoded protein: CASGRGGDTEAFF.

This clonotype has more than one count but fewer than ten. The J gene is TRBJ2-1, the V gene TRBV20-1; possibly TRBD1 or TRBD2 for D (5 bases each). Trimming took off 7 bases at V and 0 bases at J, with 10 bases between the two ends. The CDR3 has 13 residues. Germline CDR1 and CDR2: DFQATT and SNEGSKA (reference sequence). The DNA for the CDR3 is TGCAGTGGGGGGTCCGGCTCCTACAATGAGCAGTTCTTC. This codes for CSGGSGSYNEQFF.

In this sample, this clonotype turned up a few times. The V and J genes are TRBV7-9 and TRBJ2-5; TRBD1 is a possible D gene (5 bases). The ends were cut back, 0 bases at V and 3 bases at J, with 8 bases in the middle. Germline CDR1 is SEHNR and CDR2 is FQNEAQ (reference sequence). The CDR3 is made up of 14 amino acids. The CDR3 loop is CASSLAGAKETQYF. As DNA, the CDR3 is TGTGCCAGCAGCTTAGCAGGGGCCAAAGAGACCCAGTACTTC.

The chain uses TRBV5-1 and TRBJ2-7, with 7 bases identical to TRBD1. The CDR3 spans 14 residues. V shed 3 bases and J 2 bases; nucleotides not matched to a gene: 5. Germline loops: CDR1 SGHRS, CDR2 YFSETQ. Written as DNA, the CDR3 is TGCGCCAGCAGCTCACAGGGGCCCACCTACGAGCAGTACTTC. Its translation is CASSSQGPTYEQYF.

This clonotype was observed a few times. J is TRBJ2-2 and V is TRBV12-3 or TRBV12-4, with 8 bases lining up with TRBD2. The CDR3 runs 15 residues. V was clipped by 5 bases and J by 7 bases; unmatched bases: 9. CDR3 protein: CASSDSGESGGELFF. The CDR3 DNA follows: TGTGCCAGCAGTGATAGCGGGGAGAGCGGCGGGGAGCTGTTTTTT.

This clonotype was recorded a few times. The chain recombines TRBV10-3 with TRBJ2-3; 10 bases are shared with TRBD1. V lost 6 bases and J lost 6; bases outside the gene matches: 3. Germline loops: CDR1 ENHRY, CDR2 SYGVKD. The CDR3 contains 13 residues. CDR3 sequence (DNA): TGTGCCATCAGCGGGACAGGGGAGGATACGCAGTATTTT. It specifies CAISGTGEDTQYF.